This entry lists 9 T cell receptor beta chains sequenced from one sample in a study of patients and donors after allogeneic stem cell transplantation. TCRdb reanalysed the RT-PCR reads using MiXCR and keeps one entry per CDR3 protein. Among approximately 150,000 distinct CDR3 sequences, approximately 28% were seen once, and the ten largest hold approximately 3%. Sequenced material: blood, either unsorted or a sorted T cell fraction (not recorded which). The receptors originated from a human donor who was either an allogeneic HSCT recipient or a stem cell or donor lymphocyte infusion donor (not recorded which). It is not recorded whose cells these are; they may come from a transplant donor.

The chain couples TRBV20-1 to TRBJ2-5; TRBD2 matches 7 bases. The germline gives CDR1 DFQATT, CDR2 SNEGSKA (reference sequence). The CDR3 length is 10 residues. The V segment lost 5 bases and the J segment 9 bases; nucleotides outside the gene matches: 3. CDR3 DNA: TGCAGTGCTGTTCGGGAGGCCCAGTACTTC. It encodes CSAVREAQYF.

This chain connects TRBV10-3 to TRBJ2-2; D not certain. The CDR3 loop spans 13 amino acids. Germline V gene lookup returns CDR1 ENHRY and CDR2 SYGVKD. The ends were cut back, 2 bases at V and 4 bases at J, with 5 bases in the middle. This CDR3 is CAISEASTGELFF. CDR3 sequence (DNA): TGTGCCATCAGTGAGGCTAGCACCGGGGAGCTGTTTTTT.

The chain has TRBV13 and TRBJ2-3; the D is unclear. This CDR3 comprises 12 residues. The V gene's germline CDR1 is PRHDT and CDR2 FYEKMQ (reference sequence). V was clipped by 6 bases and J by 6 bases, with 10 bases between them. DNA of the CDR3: TGTGCCAGCAGTCGGACCGTGGATACGCAGTATTTT. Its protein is CASSRTVDTQYF.

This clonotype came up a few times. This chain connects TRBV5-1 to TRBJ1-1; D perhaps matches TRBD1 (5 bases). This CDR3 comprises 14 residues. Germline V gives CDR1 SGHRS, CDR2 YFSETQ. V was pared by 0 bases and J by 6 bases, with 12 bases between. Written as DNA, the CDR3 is TGCGCCAGCAGCTTGGATGGCGGGACCGCTGAAGCTTTCTTT. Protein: CASSLDGGTAEAFF.

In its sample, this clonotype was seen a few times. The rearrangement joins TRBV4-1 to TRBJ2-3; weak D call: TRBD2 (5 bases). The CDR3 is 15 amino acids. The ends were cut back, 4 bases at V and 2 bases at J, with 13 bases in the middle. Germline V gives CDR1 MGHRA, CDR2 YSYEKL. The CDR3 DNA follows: TGCGCCAGCAGCCCTTTCCCGGGAAACACAGATACGCAGTATTTT. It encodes CASSPFPGNTDTQYF.

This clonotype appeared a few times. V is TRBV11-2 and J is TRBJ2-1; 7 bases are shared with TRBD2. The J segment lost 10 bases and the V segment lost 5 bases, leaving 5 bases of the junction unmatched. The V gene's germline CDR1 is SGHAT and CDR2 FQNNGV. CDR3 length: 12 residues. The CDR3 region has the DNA TGTGCCAGCAGCCAATCGGGGGGAGAGCAGTTCTTC. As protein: CASSQSGGEQFF.

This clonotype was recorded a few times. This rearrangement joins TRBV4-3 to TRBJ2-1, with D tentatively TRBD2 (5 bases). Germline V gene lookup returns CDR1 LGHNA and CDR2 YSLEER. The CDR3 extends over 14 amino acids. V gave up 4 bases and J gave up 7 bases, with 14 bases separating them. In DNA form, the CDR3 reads TGCGCCAGCAGCCGCGCCTTACTAGAGAATGAGCAGTTCTTC. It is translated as CASSRALLENEQFF.

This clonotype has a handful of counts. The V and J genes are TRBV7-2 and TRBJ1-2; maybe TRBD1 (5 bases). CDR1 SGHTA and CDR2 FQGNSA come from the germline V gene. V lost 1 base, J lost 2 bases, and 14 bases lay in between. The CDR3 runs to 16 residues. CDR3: CASSLGRARVNYGYTF. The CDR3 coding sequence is TGTGCCAGCAGCTTAGGCAGGGCCCGGGTAAACTATGGCTACACCTTC.

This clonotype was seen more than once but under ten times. The CDR3 reads CASSPLYALPLGGNTQYF. Here the CDR3 DNA reads TGCGCCAGCAGCCCCTTATACGCACTTCCCTTAGGGGGAAATACGCAGTATTTT. The chain carries TRBV4-3 and TRBJ2-3, with D tentatively TRBD1 (6 bases). CDR3 length: 18 amino acids. The germline gives CDR1 LGHNA, CDR2 YSLEER. V lost 4 bases and J 7 bases, leaving 27 bases between the germline ends.